These 19 T cell receptor beta chains share one sample of origin, sequenced in a study of blood T cell repertoires in COVID-19. Some clones are missing from TCRdb's copy, which holds only in-frame ones; the method was immunoSEQ multiplex PCR. The data contain around 250,000 clones, 84% of them singletons. The sequenced material came from peripheral blood. These TCRs come from a man over 45 with active or convalescent COVID-19.

The chain carries TRBV5-8 and TRBJ1-1; possible D gene TRBD1, 5 bases. Germline lookup yields CDR1 SGHTS and CDR2 YDEGEE. The CDR3 has 15 amino acids. V dropped 6 bases and J dropped 6 bases, with 21 bases sitting between them. DNA for the CDR3: TGTGCCAGCAACGATATACTGGGGGAGGTCGCTGAAGCTTTCTTT. It codes for CASNDILGEVAEAFF.

The gene calls are TRBV30 and TRBJ2-1; 7 positions agree with TRBD2. The CDR3 has 16 residues. Trimming at V came to 3 bases and at J to 5 bases, leaving 13 bases not matched to a gene. The germline CDR1 and CDR2 sequences are GTSNPN and SVGIG (reference sequence). The CDR3 spells CAWRNMASGANNEQFF. CDR3 bases: TGTGCCTGGAGGAACATGGCTAGCGGCGCTAACAATGAGCAGTTCTTC.

J is TRBJ2-1 and V is TRBV7-7, with 8 bases identical to TRBD1. After removal of 1 base from V and 5 bases from J, the junction contained 7 bases not matched to a gene. The CDR3 extends over 16 amino acids. The V gene's germline CDR1 is SSHAT and CDR2 FNYEAQ (reference sequence). Here the CDR3 reads CASSLGGTGVDNEQFF. The CDR3 nucleotides read TGTGCCAGCAGCTTAGGGGGGACAGGAGTAGACAATGAGCAGTTCTTC.

This chain joins TRBV29-1 and TRBJ2-7; 7 nucleotides line up with TRBD1. The length of the CDR3 is 12 residues. Germline lookup yields CDR1 SQVTM and CDR2 ANQGSEA. After removal of 4 bases from V and 11 bases from J, the junction contained 11 bases not matched to a gene. CDR3 in amino acids: CSVGGQGVEKYF. The CDR3 coding sequence is TGCAGCGTTGGGGGCCAGGGGGTGGAGAAGTACTTC.

The chain has TRBV29-1 and TRBJ2-1; 7 positions agree with TRBD1. Germline loops: CDR1 SQVTM, CDR2 ANQGSEA. The CDR3 loop spans 15 amino acids. The junction had 8 bases not matched to a gene; V was cut back by 3 bases and J by 3 bases. The chain's CDR3 is CSVESHRGRYNEQFF. The DNA of the CDR3 is TGCAGCGTTGAGTCCCACAGGGGACGCTACAATGAGCAGTTCTTC.

This rearrangement joins TRBV7-9 to TRBJ2-1; the D gene is possibly TRBD2 (5 bases). The V gene lost 5 bases and the J gene lost 6 bases, with 14 bases spanning the gap. Germline V gene lookup returns CDR1 SEHNR and CDR2 FQNEAQ (reference sequence). The CDR3 covers 14 residues. The CDR3 here is CASSPSLTTNEQFF. The CDR3 DNA follows: TGTGCCAGCAGCCCCTCCTTGACTACCAATGAGCAGTTCTTC.

The CDR3 DNA reads as TGTGCCAGCAGTGCCCGGGTCTTTCGGGGAGCCCTCCACTTT. Translating it yields CASSARVFRGALHF. The chain combines TRBV28 with TRBJ1-6, with D hard to call. Looked up from germline, CDR1 is MDHEN and CDR2 is SYDVKM. Trimming cost V 5 bases and J 14 bases, with 19 bases left between them. The CDR3 totals 14 residues. Full variable domain (outside the CDR3, taken from reference TRBV28 and TRBJ1-6): DVKVTQSSRYLVKRTGEKVFLECVQDMDHENMFWYRQDPGLGLRLIYFSYDVKMKEKGDIPEGYSVSREKKERFSLILESASTNQTSMYLCASSARVFRGALHFGNGTRLTVT.

The V call is TRBV4-3, the J call TRBJ2-3; 9 positions match TRBD1. V dropped 4 bases and J dropped 3; count of bases not matched to a gene: 5. CDR1 and CDR2 from the germline V gene are LGHNA and YSLEER. The CDR3 is 15 residues long. The CDR3 nucleotides are TGCGCCAGCAGCCCACGACAGGGGGTGACAGATACGCAGTATTTT. Encoded protein: CASSPRQGVTDTQYF.

A few counts support this clone. This rearrangement joins TRBV24-1 to TRBJ1-5, with D possibly TRBD1 on 6 matching bases. V shed 2 bases and J shed 2 bases, with 18 bases lying between them. CDR3 size: 18 residues. CDR1 KGHDR and CDR2 SFDVKD come from the germline V gene. The CDR3: CATSDSPRSRGGNQPQHF. As DNA, the CDR3 is TGTGCCACCAGTGATTCCCCCCGTAGCAGGGGCGGCAATCAGCCCCAGCATTTT.

The chain carries TRBV9 and TRBJ1-4; weak D call: TRBD1 (6 bases). This CDR3 region has 15 residues. V was clipped by 3 bases and J by 2 bases, with 11 bases between them. Looked up from germline, CDR1 is SGDLS and CDR2 is YYNGEE. The CDR3 reads CASSDGQSTNEKLFF. Written as DNA, the CDR3 is TGTGCCAGCAGCGATGGACAGAGCACTAATGAAAAACTGTTTTTT.

This chain connects TRBV14 to TRBJ2-5, with a weak D call TRBD2 (6 bases). Germline values: CDR1 SGHDN, CDR2 FVKESK. The CDR3 runs to 14 residues. V lost 4 bases and J 5 bases, leaving 14 bases between the germline ends. The CDR3 here is CASSRTLATETQYF. In nucleotides, the CDR3 is TGTGCCAGCAGCCGAACCCTAGCGACGGAGACCCAGTACTTC. The full variable domain, in which reference TRBV14 and TRBJ2-5 provide the parts outside the CDR3, is EAGVTQFPSHSVIEKGQTVTLRCDPISGHDNLYWYRRVMGKEIKFLLHFVKESKQDESGMPNNRFLAERTGGTYSTLKVQPAELEDSGVYFCASSRTLATETQYFGPGTRLLVL.

The chain joins TRBV6-1 to TRBJ2-2, with TRBD2 as a possible D gene (5 bases). The germline CDR1 and CDR2 sequences are MNHNS and SASEGT. The CDR3 contains 15 residues. Trimming left V 3 bases short and J 0 bases short, with 8 bases between. The CDR3 DNA reads TGTGCCAGCAGTGACCTCGGGGCGAACACCGGGGAGCTGTTTTTT. Protein product: CASSDLGANTGELFF.

The chain has TRBV30 and TRBJ1-1; D is possibly TRBD1 (6 bases). Germline CDR1 is GTSNPN and CDR2 is SVGIG (reference sequence). V gave up 1 base and J gave up 0 bases, with 12 bases separating them. The CDR3 runs 15 residues. The CDR3: CAWSEQTGMNTEAFF. In nucleotides, the CDR3 is TGTGCCTGGAGTGAACAGACAGGCATGAACACTGAAGCTTTCTTT.

The rearrangement joins TRBV7-6 to TRBJ1-3; D is uncertain. The CDR3 is 15 amino acids. V lost 5 bases and J lost 4, with 15 bases in between. Germline V CDR1 and CDR2: SGHVS, FNYEAQ. CDR3 coding DNA: TGTGCCAGCAGCCCTCAGGCGGGATCAGGAAACACCATATATTTT. Protein product: CASSPQAGSGNTIYF.

The V gene is TRBV19, the J gene TRBJ2-2; 9 positions agree with TRBD1. From germline, CDR1 is LNHDA and CDR2 SQIVND (reference sequence). CDR3 length: 16 amino acids. V shed 7 bases and J 3 bases; nucleotides not matched to a gene: 9. The CDR3 reads CASTVGGQGYTGELFF. For the CDR3, the DNA is TGTGCCAGTACCGTTGGGGGACAGGGATACACCGGGGAGCTGTTTTTT.

This chain connects TRBV7-2 to TRBJ2-7, with TRBD1 identical over 7 bases. Trimming took 4 bases from V and 2 from J; bases not matched to a gene: 17. Germline loops: CDR1 SGHTA, CDR2 FQGNSA. The CDR3 is made up of 18 amino acids. CDR3 sequence reads: CASSYRTAWDSDPYEQYF. CDR3 nucleotides: TGTGCCAGCAGCTACCGGACCGCATGGGACAGTGATCCCTACGAGCAGTACTTC.

The chain combines TRBV6-1 with TRBJ1-1, with D perhaps TRBD1 (5 bases). The CDR3 consists of 14 residues. V shed 0 bases and J shed 4 bases, with 9 bases lying between them. In germline, CDR1 is MNHNS, CDR2 SASEGT. CDR3 in amino acids: CASSEAREATEAFF. CDR3 bases: TGTGCCAGCAGTGAAGCCAGGGAGGCCACTGAAGCTTTCTTT.

The rearrangement joins TRBV2 to TRBJ2-5, with 13 bases identical to TRBD2. The CDR3 is 15 residues long. V was clipped by 8 bases and J by 2 bases; unmatched bases: 5. The germline V gene has CDR1 SNHLY and CDR2 FYNNEI. In DNA, the CDR3 is TGTGCCAGCTCGCGGACTAGCGGGGGACAAGAGACCCAGTACTTC. This sequence encodes CASSRTSGGQETQYF.

The V call is TRBV5-1, the J call TRBJ2-1; 11 positions match TRBD2. This CDR3 is built from 16 residues. The junction had 7 bases not matched to a gene; V was cut back by 8 bases and J by 0 bases. Per the germline V gene, CDR1 is SGHRS and CDR2 is YFSETQ. CDR3 nucleotides: TGCGCCAGTACGTCTAGCGGGGGGAGCTCCTACAATGAGCAGTTCTTC. Encoded protein: CASTSSGGSSYNEQFF.